The clone carrying this T cell receptor (beta chain) has only one observation. The sample belongs to a study of blood T cell repertoires in COVID-19. The overall study: The cDNA or gDNA used as material had been derived from T cells, B-cell-depleted T cells, or PBMCs.

As handled by the study authors: Researchers report that nucleated cell counts were estimated from reference gene primer amplification. Profiling relied on immunoSEQ multiplex PCR, and the TCRdb table lists in-frame clones only, not all of them. V and J calls and clone size are copied from that table; D and trimming were computed from the DNA. In the table there are approximately 35,000 clones, around 85% of which are singletons. This receptor was identified in a man older than 75 with active COVID-19. Sequenced: peripheral blood.

CDR3 in DNA: TGTGCCAGCAGTGAACTCCAGGCTATTACCGGGGAGCTGTTTTTT. Amino acid sequence: CASSELQAITGELFF. The rearrangement links TRBV2 to TRBJ2-2; D unclear. Trimming pared 2 bases from V and 5 bases from J, leaving 12 bases between. The CDR3 sequence is 15 residues long. Germline V gives CDR1 SNHLY, CDR2 FYNNEI.